This entry describes one TCR beta chain. No antigen is known for it. One base away there is no much larger clone; base qualities are not given. Other DNA sequences in this specimen translate into the identical CDR3. The time point label, read with the paper, signifies: baseline before oral tofacitinib. Peripheral blood and lesional scalp punch biopsies were obtained from patients with alopecia areata. After PBMCs were isolated by density centrifugation and stained for CD3, CD4 and CD8, a FACSAria was used to sort CD4+ and CD8+ T cells. The data belong to a study of CD8+ T cells in alopecia areata (dated by TCRdb to between 2018 and 2020). The study in broad terms: Treated patients were enrolled in an open-label pilot trial of oral tofacitinib, 5 to 10 mg twice daily, for moderate-to-severe alopecia areata. Tofacitinib was given for 6 to 18 months, followed by 6 months of follow-up off drug to assess delayed response and recurrence. To study T cell clonal expansion in alopecia areata, the researchers applied high-throughput TCRbeta sequencing to both the C3H/HeJ mouse model and human patients. In humans, TCRbeta sequencing was performed on scalp tissue and on sorted CD4+ and CD8+ peripheral blood T cells from healthy controls and from patients with patchy or totalis/universalis alopecia areata. Patients on tofacitinib were biopsied at baseline and after 4 and 24 weeks of treatment, and several of the patients also had a later scalp biopsy. Clonality in the scalp was compared among normal scalp (n=4), patchy alopecia areata scalp (n=8), and alopecia totalis/universalis scalp (n=8). RNA came from the PAXgene miRNA kit for fixed scalp, the miRNeasy kit for PBMCs, and the RNeasy kit for mouse skin. immunoSEQ multiplex PCR using 35 Vbeta forward primers and 13 Jbeta reverse primers was used to amplify TCRbeta CDR3 regions.

Study-wide conclusions, independent of this receptor: Shared TCR sequences between patients were less evident than in mice, which may be partly attributable to HLA diversity in the patient population. Scalp TCR repertoire analysis is complicated because resident alphabeta T cells in normal human skin are also sequenced, whereas mouse skin is dominated by gammadelta T cells. Compared with normal scalp, lesional scalp, particularly in alopecia totalis/universalis, had higher clonality and more expanded CD8+ clones, which suggests antigenic drive.

Library generation was performed with the immunoSEQ multiplex PCR assay. To provide template for TCR sequencing, every sample had RNA extracted and reverse transcribed into cDNA. SuperScript III was used to make first-strand cDNA, primed with a 2:1 mix of oligo-dT and random hexamers. A synthetic immune receptor repertoire was used to measure amplification bias, and any remaining bias was corrected computationally. In the original analysis: Raw reads were preprocessed to remove errors, and CDR3 was defined according to IMGT conventions as the region from the conserved cysteine to phenylalanine. Clonality was computed as 1 minus the Shannon entropy, with the entropy normalized by log2 of the number of productive unique TCRs. Scalp TCRbeta sequences were cross-referenced with sorted blood CD4 and CD8 repertoires so that the CD4 or CD8 identity of scalp clones could be inferred. Entries here come from immuneACCESS through TCRdb and include only in-frame sequences with V and J called. Some clones fail to appear in such tables; in the studies checked, an unresolved V gene covers under half of the shortfall, and the cause of the remainder is unknown. V, J and clone size derive from that table, while D and trimming were established from the DNA sequence. This sample is represented by under 300,000 clones; around two thirds of them were singletons. Of the sample, 1% to 1.5% is held by the ten largest clones.

Taken from cysteine to phenylalanine, the CDR3 has 14 residues. Left in the record is the CDR3 DNA by itself, 42 bases read in frame from the first base. Compared with germline, V lacks 2 bases and J lacks 4 bases; bases without a gene match: 5. For CDR1 and CDR2, the germline V gene lists SQVTM and ANQGSEA. This TCR was recovered from a human donor with alopecia areata. Sequencing was performed on CD4+ T cells sorted from blood, taken at week 0. The receptor chain draws on TRBV29-1 and TRBJ2-1, and TRBD2 aligns with 7 junction nucleotides. The nucleotide sequence is given as TGCAGCGTTGAAAGGCTAGCGGTATACAATGAGCAGTTCTTC. It translates to CSVERLAVYNEQFF.